These 25 T cell receptor beta chains share one sample of origin, sequenced in a study of tissue T cells after allogeneic stem cell transplantation (dated by TCRdb to between 2021 and 2024). In the paper's terms, the time point label means: mouse harvest day 14 after allogeneic transplant. Mouse grafts combined 10^7 T-cell-depleted bone marrow cells with 10^6 splenic CD5+ T cells, given via tail vein injection. The library was produced with the immunoSEQ multiplex PCR assay. In TCRdb, the immuneACCESS table is reduced to in-frame sequences with V and J assigned. These tables do not hold every clone; where another copy was compared, an unresolved V gene accounts for under half, and the others remain unexplained. For this sample there are fewer than 6,500 clones; 30% to 35% appear just once. The top ten constitute around 4.2% of the sample. The material sequenced was skin. These receptors all come from a female BALB/c mouse given C57BL/6 T cells with graft-versus-host disease after an allogeneic hematopoietic cell transplant.

In its sample, this clone was seen a few times. Mouse gene names and germline throughout. The CDR3 protein is CTCSAETGQGAETLYF. The sequenced part of the CDR3 DNA is TGCACCTGCAGTGCAGAAACGGGACAGGGTGCAGAAACGCTGTAT. The chain uses TRBV1 and TRBJ2-3, with 8 bases matching TRBD1. With the read ending 1 residue before the CDR3 end, the germline J gene is used to fill in that end. The germline V gene has CDR1 NSQYPW and CDR2 LRSPGD (reference sequence). Trimming at V came to 0 bases and at J to 1 base, leaving 3 bases not matched to a gene. The length of the CDR3 is 16 residues.

In the case of this clone: Gene names and germline match the mouse. Partial CDR3 DNA: TGTGCCAGCAGTAGGGACTGGGGAGCAAACACCGGGCAGCTCTAC. Translated: CASSRDWGANTGQLY. The whole CDR3 reads CASSRDWGANTGQLYF. The chain has TRBV15 and TRBJ2-2; 10 bases map to TRBD2. The read halts 1 residue ahead of the CDR3 end, with the missing end drawn from the germline J gene. Germline V lookup: CDR1 SGHND, CDR2 FRSKSL. The CDR3 totals 16 residues. J was trimmed by 0 bases and V by 5 bases; bases with no gene match: 3.

This clone has a handful of counts. Genes here carry mouse names. Read data end 1 residue before the CDR3 end; the end is taken from the germline J gene. This chain uses TRBV23 with TRBJ2-3; whether TRBD1, the table's D call, matches the DNA was not checked. The CDR3 has 15 amino acids. The germline gives CDR1 KGHTA, CDR2 FQNQQP. The CDR3 spells CSSSQSGQGAETLYF. The CDR3 bases that were read are TGCTCCAGCAGTCAATCGGGACAGGGGGCAGAAACGCTGTAT.

In the case of this clone: All gene names here are mouse names. The CDR3 goes on 1 residue after the read ends, and that part is filled in from the germline J gene. The J gene is TRBJ1-1, the V gene TRBV15; 10 bases line up with TRBD1. The CDR3 spans 14 residues. Germline CDR1 is SGHND and CDR2 is FRSKSL. V shed 3 bases, J shed 2 bases, and the junction held 0 bases outside the gene matches. The covered CDR3 bases are TGTGCCAGCAGTTTGACAGGGGGCAACACAGAAGTCTTC. Amino acids: CASSLTGGNTEVF. The full CDR3 reads CASSLTGGNTEVFF.

In its sample, this clone was seen a few times. Mouse names are used for the genes. Sequencing ends 1 residue short of the CDR3 end; the germline J gene provides the rest. V and J are TRBV23 and TRBJ2-5; the D call in the table, TRBD1, was not verified against the DNA. The CDR3 has 14 amino acids. The germline V gene encodes CDR1 KGHTA and CDR2 FQNQQP. The DNA read from the CDR3 is TGCTCCAGCAGTCCTCCGGGACATCAAGACACCCAGTAC. Translated: CSSSPPGHQDTQY. The complete CDR3 reads CSSSPPGHQDTQYF.

This clone is categorized as medium-sized. The germline and genes are mouse ones. The CDR3 goes on 1 residue after the read ends, and that part is filled in from the germline J gene. The chain has TRBV3 and TRBJ2-7; 12 positions match TRBD2. The CDR3 has 14 amino acids. The germline CDR1 and CDR2 sequences are SNHLY and FYNGKV (reference sequence). V was pared by 4 bases and J by 4 bases, with 2 bases of the junction left unmatched. The CDR3 here is CASSSDWGGYEQYF. CDR3 DNA (partial): TGTGCCAGCAGCTCGGACTGGGGGGGGTATGAACAGTAC.

This clone came up once. Gene names and germline match the mouse. The read comes to an end 1 residue before the CDR3 does, leaving the germline J gene to fill in the end. This sequence joins TRBV16 and TRBJ1-2; maybe TRBD1 (5 bases). The V end lost 1 base, the J end lost 0 bases, and 6 bases lay between the germline ends. Germline V CDR1 and CDR2: SGHSA, FRNQAP. This CDR3 is built from 14 residues. The CDR3 protein is CASSLGQTNSDYTF. The sequenced CDR3 bases are TGTGCAAGCAGCTTAGGACAGACAAACTCCGACTACACC.

A remark on this clone: Gene names refer to mouse genes. The read terminates 1 residue ahead of where the CDR3 ends, so the germline J gene completes it. The V call is TRBV13-3, the J call TRBJ2-2; 8 bases line up with TRBD2. Germline CDR1 NNHDY, CDR2 SYVADS. With V trimmed by 9 bases and J by 3 bases, 7 bases remained unmatched. This CDR3 comprises 14 residues. The chain's CDR3 is CATRGGADTGQLYF. The DNA read from the CDR3 is TGTGCCACCCGGGGGGGCGCGGACACCGGGCAGCTCTAC.

This clone is deemed large. Gene labels here are mouse ones. The read falls 1 residue short of the CDR3 end, and the missing part is taken from the germline J gene. V gene TRBV1 combines with J gene TRBJ1-4; D is ambiguous. The CDR3 spans 11 residues. V shed 4 bases and J shed 5 bases, with 2 bases lying between them. From germline, CDR1 is NSQYPW and CDR2 LRSPGD (reference sequence). This chain's CDR3 is CTCSENERLFF. The sequenced part of the CDR3 DNA is TGCACCTGCAGTGAAAACGAAAGATTATTT. The full variable domain, completed using reference TRBV1 and TRBJ1-4, is VTLLEQNPRWRLVPRGQAVNLRCILKNSQYPWMSWYQQDLQKQLQWLFTLRSPGDKEVKSLPGADYLATRVTDTELRLQVANMSQGRTLYCTCSENERLFFGHGTKLSVL.

Remarks on this clone: Gene and germline names: mouse. Sequencing ends 1 residue short of the CDR3 end; the germline J gene provides the rest. The chain has TRBV26 and TRBJ2-5; 12 bases line up with TRBD2. The CDR3 contains 14 residues. CDR1 and CDR2 (germline): KGHPV, FQNQEV (reference sequence). V shed 3 bases and J 7 bases; nucleotides not matched to a gene: 2. CDR3 amino acids: CASSLGTGGNTQYF. CDR3 DNA, as far as it was read: TGTGCCAGCAGTCTCGGGACTGGGGGGAACACCCAGTAC.

About this clone itself: Here the gene names and germline are mouse. CDR3 bases read: TGTGCCAGCAGCTTACAGGATTCCTATAATTCGCCCCTCTAC. The encoded protein is CASSLQDSYNSPLY. The whole CDR3 protein is CASSLQDSYNSPLYF. The V gene is TRBV4, the J gene TRBJ1-6; D might be TRBD1 (5 bases). Coverage ceases 1 residue before the CDR3 finishes, and the germline J gene fills in the end. TRBJ1-6 is an ORF, with its function uncertain. Germline V gene lookup returns CDR1 LGHDT and CDR2 YNNKQL (reference sequence). This CDR3 has 15 residues. Trimming shortened V by 4 bases and J by 0 bases, and 7 bases separated the two germline ends.

This clone rates as medium-sized. The genes and germline here are from mouse. The read terminates 1 residue before the CDR3 end, so the remaining end is supplied by the germline J gene. The V call is TRBV26, the J call TRBJ1-3; D call uncertain. The CDR3 has 14 residues. Germline V gene sequence: CDR1 KGHPV, CDR2 FQNQEV (reference sequence). The V end lost 4 bases, the J end lost 0 bases, and 7 bases lay between the germline ends. CDR3 sequence: CASSPHPSGNTLYF. CDR3 DNA (partial): TGTGCCAGCAGTCCACACCCTTCTGGAAATACGCTCTAT.

In this sample, this clone is medium-sized. Germline and genes here are mouse. The read ends 1 residue early relative to the CDR3; the germline J gene fills the gap. This chain uses TRBV19 with TRBJ1-4, with 9 positions matching TRBD1. Per germline, CDR1 FNHDT and CDR2 SITEND (reference sequence). This CDR3 region has 14 residues. After removal of 5 bases from V and 3 bases from J, the junction contained 2 bases not matched to a gene. Incomplete CDR3 DNA: TGTGCCAGCAGGGACAGGGGAACCAACGAAAGATTATTT. Its translation is CASRDRGTNERLF. The full CDR3 protein is CASRDRGTNERLFF.

As to this clone: The genes are named according to mouse. The CDR3 end falls 1 residue outside the read, so it is completed with the germline J gene. The V and J genes are TRBV4 and TRBJ2-2; 9 bases align to TRBD2. Germline V gene sequence: CDR1 LGHDT, CDR2 YNNKQL (reference sequence). The CDR3 contains 14 residues. The ends lost 3 bases at V and 4 bases at J; junction bases unmatched: 0. This CDR3 reads CASSYWGGTGQLYF. The sequenced part of the CDR3 DNA is TGTGCCAGCAGCTACTGGGGGGGCACCGGGCAGCTCTAC.

This clone is labeled medium-sized. Germline and genes here are mouse. The CDR3 goes on 1 residue after the read ends, and that part is filled in from the germline J gene. The rearrangement joins TRBV15 to TRBJ2-7; TRBD1 matches 12 bases. Germline CDR1 SGHND, CDR2 FRSKSL. V lost 6 bases and J lost 9; bases outside the gene matches: 6. The CDR3 consists of 13 residues. The CDR3 reads CASRSGTGGRQYF. The CDR3 DNA, read in part, is TGTGCCAGCAGATCCGGGACAGGGGGCAGACAGTAC. Full variable domain (remainder filled in from reference TRBV15 and TRBJ2-7): DAGVTQTPRHEVAEKGQTIILKCEPVSGHNDLFWYRQTKIQGLELLSYFRSKSLMEDGGAFKDRFKAEMLNSSFSTLKIQPTEPKDSAVYLCASRSGTGGRQYFGPGTRLTVL.

Relative to its sample, this clone is large (0.1 to 1%). Gene names refer to mouse genes. The CDR3 extends 1 residue past the end of the read, so its final part is completed from the germline J gene. The J gene is TRBJ1-5, the V gene TRBV26, with D uncertain. V was cut by 4 bases and J by 0 bases, with 7 bases left in between. In germline, CDR1 is KGHPV, CDR2 FQNQEV (reference sequence). The CDR3 extends over 14 amino acids. CDR3 bases read: TGTGCCAGCAGTCGGTCAAATAACAACCAGGCTCCGCTT. Translation gives CASSRSNNNQAPL. The whole CDR3 sequence reads CASSRSNNNQAPLF.

In the case of this clone: Gene and germline names: mouse. Sequencing ends 1 residue short of the CDR3 end; the germline J gene provides the rest. The chain employs TRBV26 and TRBJ2-3; TRBD2 aligns across 8 bases. Germline V lookup: CDR1 KGHPV, CDR2 FQNQEV (reference sequence). The CDR3 consists of 12 residues. Trimming removed 6 bases from V and 8 bases from J; junction bases left unmatched: 4. CDR3 sequence: CASRGGPGTLYF. The sequenced part of the CDR3 DNA is TGTGCCAGCAGGGGGGGGCCCGGAACGCTGTAT.

Comment on this clone: Mouse names are used for the genes. CDR3 DNA (partial): TGTGCCAGCAGTCCCGACGGGAGTGGGGCTGAGCAGTTC. It encodes CASSPDGSGAEQF. The full-length CDR3 reads as CASSPDGSGAEQFF. This sequence joins TRBV26 and TRBJ2-1; D gene uncertain. The read ends 1 residue before the CDR3 terminus; that terminus is restored from the germline J gene. Looked up from germline, CDR1 is KGHPV and CDR2 is FQNQEV (reference sequence). The V gene lost 4 bases and the J gene lost 7 bases, with 14 bases spanning the gap. The CDR3 spans 14 residues. Full variable domain (rest looked up from reference TRBV26 and TRBJ2-1): NSKVIQTPRYLVKGQGQKAKMRCIPEKGHPVVFWYQQNKNNEFKFLINFQNQEVLQQIDMTEKRFSAECPSNSPCSLEIQSSEAGDSALYLCASSPDGSGAEQFFGPGTRLTVL.

As concerns this clone: Germline and genes here are mouse. The DNA ends 1 residue before the CDR3 does, and the rest of the CDR3 is filled in from the germline J gene. The J gene is TRBJ2-7, the V gene TRBV3; TRBD1 might be the D (5 bases). Germline loops: CDR1 SNHLY, CDR2 FYNGKV (reference sequence). V lost 5 bases to trimming and J lost 4 bases, with 9 bases between them. This CDR3 spans 12 amino acids. Incomplete CDR3 DNA: TGTGCCAGCAGCCCTGGACAATATGAACAGTAC. Protein product: CASSPGQYEQY. The complete CDR3 protein is CASSPGQYEQYF.

Details on this clone: The listed genes are named as in mouse. The read gets to within 1 residue of the CDR3 end, and the germline J gene fills in the rest. The chain carries TRBV3 and TRBJ1-5; no firm D call. The CDR3 is made up of 12 amino acids. Germline CDR1 reads SNHLY; CDR2 reads FYNGKV (reference sequence). With 5 bases removed from V and 8 bases from J, the gap between germline ends came to 10 bases. CDR3 DNA (partial): TGTGCCAGCAGCCGAGACGGGAAGGCTCCGCTT. This encodes CASSRDGKAPL. The full CDR3 is CASSRDGKAPLF.

This clone has more than one count but fewer than ten. Mouse germline and gene names are used. The read halts 1 residue ahead of the CDR3 end, with the missing end drawn from the germline J gene. V and J are TRBV26 and TRBJ1-1; TRBD1 is a possible D gene (5 bases). The germline V gene encodes CDR1 KGHPV and CDR2 FQNQEV (reference sequence). The CDR3 has 13 amino acids. V was shortened by 3 bases and J by 1 base, with 6 bases between the two germline ends. Partial CDR3 DNA: TGTGCCAGCAGTCTCCAGGGGAACACAGAAGTCTTC. Translated, it gives CASSLQGNTEVF. From start to end, the CDR3 is CASSLQGNTEVFF.

About this clone itself: Any gene name here is a mouse gene name. The CDR3 is cut off 1 residue early in the read; its end comes from the germline J gene. The chain joins TRBV12-2 to TRBJ2-5; D remains unclear. Germline V CDR1 and CDR2: SGHLS, HYDKME. This CDR3 region has 13 residues. V was trimmed by 0 bases and J by 0 bases, leaving 3 bases between them. CDR3 loop: CASSLSNQDTQYF. The CDR3 bases that were read are TGTGCCAGCTCTCTCAGTAACCAAGACACCCAGTAC.

The table lists this clone with a few counts. Germline and genes: mouse. The DNA ends 1 residue before the CDR3 does, and the rest of the CDR3 is filled in from the germline J gene. J is TRBJ2-7 and V is TRBV26, with D uncertain. Trimming cost V 0 bases and J 6 bases, with 6 bases left between them. The germline V gene has CDR1 KGHPV and CDR2 FQNQEV (reference sequence). The CDR3 consists of 12 residues. The DNA read from the CDR3 is TGTGCCAGCAGTCTGTCGAGGGTTGAACAGTAC. Translation: CASSLSRVEQY. The whole CDR3 protein reads CASSLSRVEQYF.

A single count supports this clone. The genes and germline here are from mouse. The observed sequence ends 1 residue before the CDR3 terminus, with the missing tail filled in from the germline J gene. The chain employs TRBV31 and TRBJ2-1, with 7 bases lining up with TRBD2. This CDR3 is built from 13 residues. V shed 0 bases and J 5 bases; nucleotides not matched to a gene: 1. Germline lookup yields CDR1 GKSSPN and CDR2 SITVG. Here the CDR3 reads CAWSLLGDAEQFF. The DNA read from the CDR3 is TGTGCCTGGAGTCTTCTGGGGGATGCTGAGCAGTTC.

About this clone: Gene names follow the mouse nomenclature. The observed sequence ends 1 residue before the CDR3 terminus, with the missing tail filled in from the germline J gene. The chain recombines TRBV3 with TRBJ2-3; D call uncertain. The CDR3 has 14 amino acids. Germline CDR1 reads SNHLY; CDR2 reads FYNGKV (reference sequence). The germline V and J ends were trimmed by 5 bases and 0 bases, with 9 bases remaining between them. CDR3 in amino acids: CASSPTPSAETLYF. CDR3 DNA, as far as it was read: TGTGCCAGCAGCCCGACTCCTAGTGCAGAAACGCTGTAT.